The 30 T cell receptor beta chains below all came from one sample that was sequenced in a study of T cell repertoires in cytomegalovirus infection. One entry per CDR3 protein results from TCRdb running MiXCR on the reads. The sample records hundreds of thousands of distinct CDR3 sequences, around 29% being singletons. These receptors lack a known antigen. The sequencing used cultured PBMCs, collected from culture after CMV antigen stimulation. The receptors originated from a human donor in good health (CMV status not recorded). Some clones in this sample may be carry-over from other donors' samples.

The rearrangement links TRBV5-1 to TRBJ1-4; TRBD1 matches 7 bases. CDR1 SGHRS and CDR2 YFSETQ come from the germline V gene. This CDR3 is built from 14 residues. Losses at the gene ends were 2 bases for V and 10 bases for J; bases not matched to a gene: 8. CDR3 loop: CASSFGQESPKLFF. CDR3 coding DNA: TGCGCCAGCAGCTTCGGACAGGAAAGCCCAAAACTGTTTTTT.

V and J are TRBV6-6 and TRBJ1-5; D gene uncertain. Germline CDR1 MNHNY, CDR2 SVGAGI (reference sequence). The CDR3 spans 13 residues. V lost 0 bases and J 6 bases, leaving 6 bases between the germline ends. CDR3 nucleotide sequence: TGTGCCAGCAGTTACTCGACGCTTCAGCCCCAGCATTTT. It specifies CASSYSTLQPQHF.

J is TRBJ2-7 and V is TRBV7-9; 9 bases are a match to TRBD1. The CDR3 spans 16 residues. V gave up 5 bases and J gave up 0 bases; unmatched junction bases: 8. Germline V gene lookup returns CDR1 SEHNR and CDR2 FQNEAQ (reference sequence). The CDR3 nucleotides read TGTGCCAGCAGCCTCCGGGACAGGGATAGCTCCTACGAGCAGTACTTC. This gives the protein CASSLRDRDSSYEQYF.

There are a few counts of this clonotype. The rearrangement joins TRBV6-1 to TRBJ1-2; D uncertain. The CDR3 totals 14 residues. The ends were cut back, 8 bases at V and 1 base at J, with 14 bases in the middle. Looked up from germline, CDR1 is MNHNS and CDR2 is SASEGT. The CDR3 nucleotides are TGTGCCAGCTCCCTCTCCGCTTTTAACTATGGCTACACCTTC. Protein: CASSLSAFNYGYTF.

The chain employs TRBV24-1 and TRBJ1-2, with TRBD1 identical over 10 bases. The germline CDR1 and CDR2 sequences are KGHDR and SFDVKD. The V gene end was trimmed by 3 bases and the J gene end by 6 bases; junction bases not matched to a gene: 6. The CDR3 runs 15 residues. In DNA, the CDR3 is TGTGCCACCAGTGATCTCCGGGACAGGGGTGATGGCTACACCTTC. Its protein product is CATSDLRDRGDGYTF.

This clonotype has ten or more counts. The rearrangement links TRBV7-6 to TRBJ2-1; 9 bases match TRBD1. The CDR3 has 15 residues. Trimming at V came to 6 bases and at J to 8 bases, leaving 11 bases not matched to a gene. From germline, CDR1 is SGHVS and CDR2 FNYEAQ. CDR3 sequence (DNA): TGTGCCAGCAGTTTGGACAGGGGTTTCCTCTATGAGCAGTTCTTC. Residues: CASSLDRGFLYEQFF.

This clonotype was picked up one time. The junction shows a germline mismatch at one end, possibly a read error. The gene calls are TRBV20-1 and TRBJ2-1; tentative D call: TRBD2 (6 bases). The CDR3 loop spans 14 amino acids. Germline CDR1 reads DFQATT; CDR2 reads SNEGSKA (reference sequence). The CDR3 DNA reads as TGCCGCATTTCGGGGGACTTCTCCCACAATGAGCAGTTCTTC. Translation gives CRISGDFSHNEQFF.

This clonotype was picked up a small number of times. This chain uses TRBV6-1 with TRBJ2-4, with a tentative D call TRBD2 (5 bases). Per germline, CDR1 MNHNS and CDR2 SASEGT. The V gene lost 5 bases and the J gene lost 8 bases, with 19 bases spanning the gap. The CDR3 runs 15 residues. The CDR3 sequence is CASSLSMDLADIQYF. CDR3 in DNA: TGTGCCAGCAGTTTATCCATGGACTTGGCGGACATTCAGTACTTC.

V gene TRBV29-1 combines with J gene TRBJ2-7, with a tentative D call TRBD2 (5 bases). Per the germline V gene, CDR1 is SQVTM and CDR2 is ANQGSEA. Trimming left V 3 bases short and J 6 bases short, with 9 bases between. The CDR3 has 11 amino acids. CDR3 sequence (DNA): TGCAGCGTTGATAACGGGGTCGAGCAGTACTTC. Translation gives CSVDNGVEQYF.

J is TRBJ2-1 and V is TRBV10-3; TRBD2 is a possible D gene (5 bases). Germline CDR1 ENHRY, CDR2 SYGVKD. This CDR3 is built from 14 residues. Trimming took 2 bases from V and 5 from J, leaving 10 bases between them. CDR3 sequence (DNA): TGTGCCATCAGTGAGCGTGACTACAACAATGAGCAGTTCTTC. Amino acids: CAISERDYNNEQFF.

This chain joins TRBV20-1 and TRBJ2-7; D may match TRBD1 or TRBD2 (5 bases each). Germline CDR1 and CDR2: DFQATT and SNEGSKA (reference sequence). Trimming removed 5 bases at V and 4 bases at J, with 18 bases between. The CDR3 spans 14 residues. For the CDR3, the DNA is TGCAGTGCTCGGACTCCGGGACGACCATACGAGCAGTACTTC. This codes for CSARTPGRPYEQYF.

This chain connects TRBV2 to TRBJ2-3; D gene ambiguous. This CDR3 is 15 amino acids long. Germline V gives CDR1 SNHLY, CDR2 FYNNEI. V was pared by 1 base and J by 0 bases, with 8 bases between. In DNA, the CDR3 is TGTGCCAGCAGTGAAGGGGGTTATAGCACAGATACGCAGTATTTT. Translating it yields CASSEGGYSTDTQYF. The full variable domain, its missing parts supplied by reference TRBV2 and TRBJ2-3, is EPEVTQTPSHQVTQMGQEVILRCVPISNHLYFYWYRQILGQKVEFLVSFYNNEISEKSEIFDDQFSVERPDGSNFTLKIRSTKLEDSAMYFCASSEGGYSTDTQYFGPGTRLTVL.

Notes on this clonotype: At one end, the junction sequence differs from germline, possibly due to a read error. The J gene is TRBJ2-3, the V gene TRBV5-3; 9 bases are a match to TRBD2. TRBV5-3 is reported as an ORF; its role is uncertain. The CDR3 is made up of 16 amino acids. CDR3 sequence reads: CASSFGGGAGTDTQYF. The CDR3 nucleotides are TGTGCCAGCAGCTTCGGCGGGGGGGCCGGGACAGATACGCAGTATTTT.

This clonotype has at least ten counts. The CDR3 bases are TGTGCCAGCAGTTACGCGGATAAGAAGCAGTATTTT. The encoded protein is CASSYADKKQYF. The gene calls are TRBV6-2 or TRBV6-3 and TRBJ2-3; D not certain. Germline V CDR1 and CDR2: MNHEY, SVGEGT. V was trimmed by 2 bases and J by 11 bases, leaving 11 bases between them. The CDR3 runs to 12 residues.

The V call is TRBV20-1, the J call TRBJ1-5; TRBD1 matches at 9 bases. Germline lookup yields CDR1 DFQATT and CDR2 SNEGSKA (reference sequence). The V gene end was trimmed by 3 bases and the J gene end by 6 bases; junction bases not matched to a gene: 6. The CDR3 totals 14 residues. CDR3 sequence reads: CSARGTGFGQPQHF. CDR3 bases: TGCAGTGCTAGGGGGACAGGGTTCGGTCAGCCCCAGCATTTT.

This clonotype was found many times. J is TRBJ2-3 and V is TRBV7-6, with TRBD2 matching over 12 bases. In germline, CDR1 is SGHVS, CDR2 FNYEAQ. V was clipped by 4 bases and J by 0 bases; unmatched bases: 8. This CDR3 contains 18 residues. The CDR3 region is CASSYPLAGGLSTDTQYF. Written as DNA, the CDR3 is TGTGCCAGCAGCTACCCACTAGCGGGGGGCCTTAGCACAGATACGCAGTATTTT. The full variable domain, with the rest looked up from reference TRBV7-6 and TRBJ2-3, is GAGVSQSPRYKVTKRGQDVALRCDPISGHVSLYWYRQALGQGPEFLTYFNYEAQQDKSGLPNDRFSAERPEGSISTLTIQRTEQRDSAMYRCASSYPLAGGLSTDTQYFGPGTRLTVL.

This rearrangement joins TRBV4-1 to TRBJ1-2; D possibly corresponds to TRBD1 (5 bases). This CDR3 is built from 18 residues. V lost 1 base and J 1 base, leaving 19 bases between the germline ends. CDR1 MGHRA and CDR2 YSYEKL come from the germline V gene. DNA of the CDR3: TGCGCCAGCAGCCAAGTGGGGCCGATCCTCAGCGTTAACTATGGCTACACCTTC. The encoded protein is CASSQVGPILSVNYGYTF.

This clonotype was counted a few times. The genes are TRBV27 and TRBJ2-7; possibly TRBD1 for D (6 bases). The CDR3 is 13 residues long. The ends were cut back, 6 bases at V and 2 bases at J, with 11 bases in the middle. Germline V gene data show CDR1 as MNHEY and CDR2 as SMNVEV (reference sequence). The CDR3 DNA reads TGTGCCAGCAGGGGGGCTACGGCCTACGAGCAGTACTTC. This codes for CASRGATAYEQYF.

The chain combines TRBV19 with TRBJ2-2, with TRBD2 matching over 10 bases. CDR1 LNHDA and CDR2 SQIVND come from the germline V gene (reference sequence). This CDR3 is built from 15 residues. V lost 9 bases to trimming and J lost 3 bases; unmatched junction nucleotides: 7. The CDR3 here is CASLSGRLDTGELFF. The CDR3 bases are TGTGCCAGCCTTAGCGGGAGGCTCGACACCGGGGAGCTGTTTTTT. Variable domain in full (rest from reference TRBV19 and TRBJ2-2): DGGITQSPKYLFRKEGQNVTLSCEQNLNHDAMYWYRQDPGQGLRLIYYSQIVNDFQKGDIAEGYSVSREKKESFPLTVTSAQKNPTAFYLCASLSGRLDTGELFFGEGSRLTVL.

The chain carries TRBV6-6 and TRBJ2-1; D might be TRBD1 (6 bases). Trimming took off 5 bases at V and 3 bases at J, with 23 bases between the two ends. From germline, CDR1 is MNHNY and CDR2 SVGAGI (reference sequence). The CDR3 spans 18 residues. CDR3: CASSTPHLGGANYNEQFF. The CDR3, as DNA: TGTGCCAGCAGTACACCCCACCTAGGGGGAGCAAACTACAATGAGCAGTTCTTC.

The rearrangement uses TRBV19 and TRBJ1-2, with D maybe TRBD1 (5 bases). The CDR3 runs 14 residues. Germline lookup yields CDR1 LNHDA and CDR2 SQIVND (reference sequence). Trimming removed 7 bases from V and 1 base from J, with 13 bases in between. The CDR3, as DNA: TGTGCCAGTACCTACGCGGGGGGTAACTATGGCTACACCTTC. Translated, it gives CASTYAGGNYGYTF.

The chain links TRBV6-4 to TRBJ2-3; TRBD2 matches 9 bases. CDR3 size: 16 residues. Germline assignment: CDR1 MRHNA and CDR2 SNTAGT. Trimming cost V 6 bases and J 4 bases; bases outside gene matches: 11. CDR3 amino acids: CASSQAGGGDPDTQYF. The CDR3, as DNA: TGTGCCAGCAGCCAAGCGGGGGGCGGGGACCCAGATACGCAGTATTTT.

This rearrangement joins TRBV7-2 to TRBJ2-3; the D gene is possibly TRBD1 (5 bases). This CDR3 contains 15 residues. CDR1 and CDR2 from the germline V gene are SGHTA and FQGNSA. The germline V and J ends were trimmed by 2 bases and 3 bases, with 12 bases remaining between them. The CDR3 nucleotides are TGTGCCAGCAGCTTAAGGGGCCAGGGAACAGATACGCAGTATTTT. This gives the protein CASSLRGQGTDTQYF.

The rearrangement uses TRBV6-1 and TRBJ1-5; no clear D gene. CDR1 and CDR2 from the germline V gene are MNHNS and SASEGT. CDR3 length: 14 amino acids. Trimming cost V 0 bases and J 12 bases, with 15 bases left between them. The CDR3 here is CASSEAVLLGYQHF. The CDR3 DNA follows: TGTGCCAGCAGTGAAGCGGTACTTTTAGGGTACCAGCATTTT.

The chain couples TRBV20-1 to TRBJ2-1, with 10 bases matching TRBD2. CDR3 length equals 15 residues. J gave up 5 bases and V 6 bases, and 10 bases lay outside the gene matches. Germline V gives CDR1 DFQATT, CDR2 SNEGSKA (reference sequence). This CDR3 is CSAPKAGGHNNEQFF. The CDR3 DNA reads as TGCAGTGCCCCAAAAGCGGGGGGGCATAACAATGAGCAGTTCTTC.

The gene calls are TRBV27 and TRBJ2-1; D not resolved. V dropped 4 bases and J dropped 7 bases, with 11 bases sitting between them. The CDR3 has 13 amino acids. Germline values: CDR1 MNHEY, CDR2 SMNVEV (reference sequence). The CDR3: CASSSTRTNEQFF. The DNA of the CDR3 is TGTGCCAGCAGTTCCACAAGAACGAATGAGCAGTTCTTC.

This chain connects TRBV28 to TRBJ1-5, with no clear D. Germline CDR1 reads MDHEN; CDR2 reads SYDVKM. Trimming shortened V by 6 bases and J by 5 bases, and 23 bases separated the two germline ends. This CDR3 spans 17 amino acids. This chain's CDR3 is CASRPVVRKNEDQPQHF. The DNA for the CDR3 is TGTGCCAGCAGACCCGTGGTACGAAAAAATGAGGATCAGCCCCAGCATTTT.

This clonotype was seen a few times. The chain combines TRBV6-5 with TRBJ2-5; 8 bases line up with TRBD2. Looked up from germline, CDR1 is MNHEY and CDR2 is SVGAGI. The J segment lost 5 bases and the V segment lost 5 bases, leaving 4 bases of the junction unmatched. The CDR3 is made up of 13 amino acids. DNA of the CDR3: TGTGCCAGCAGTACCAGACTAGCGGAGACCCAGTACTTC. It translates to CASSTRLAETQYF.

This clonotype was picked up a small number of times. This sequence joins TRBV7-2 and TRBJ1-2; 9 bases map to TRBD1. The V gene end was trimmed by 5 bases and the J gene end by 4 bases; junction bases not matched to a gene: 5. The CDR3 loop spans 14 amino acids. Germline V gene data show CDR1 as SGHTA and CDR2 as FQGNSA. The CDR3 region is CASSHTGGAYGYTF. As DNA, the CDR3 is TGTGCCAGCAGCCATACAGGGGGCGCCTATGGCTACACCTTC.

DNA for the CDR3: TGTGCCAGCAGACCAGGGGGGTTCTCCTACAATGAGCAGTTCTTC. This sequence encodes CASRPGGFSYNEQFF. V is TRBV12-3 or TRBV12-4 and J is TRBJ2-1, with a tentative D call TRBD1 (7 bases). CDR3 length equals 15 residues. V lost 6 bases and J 0 bases, leaving 12 bases between the germline ends.